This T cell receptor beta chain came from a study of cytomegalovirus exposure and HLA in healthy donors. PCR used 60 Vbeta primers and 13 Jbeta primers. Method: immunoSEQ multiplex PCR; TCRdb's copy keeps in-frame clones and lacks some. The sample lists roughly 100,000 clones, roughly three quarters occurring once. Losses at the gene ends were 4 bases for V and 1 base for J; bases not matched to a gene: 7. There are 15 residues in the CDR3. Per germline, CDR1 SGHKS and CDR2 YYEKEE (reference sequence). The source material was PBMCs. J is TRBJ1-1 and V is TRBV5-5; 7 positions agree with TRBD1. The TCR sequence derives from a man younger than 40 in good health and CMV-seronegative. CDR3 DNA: TGTGCCAGCAGCATCGGACAGGTGTCGAACACTGAAGCTTTCTTT. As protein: CASSIGQVSNTEAFF. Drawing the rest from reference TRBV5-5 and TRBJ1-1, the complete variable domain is DAGVTQSPTHLIKTRGQQVTLRCSPISGHKSVSWYQQVLGQGPQFIFQYYEKEERGRGNFPDRFSARQFPNYSSELNVNALLLGDSALYLCASSIGQVSNTEAFFGQGTRLTVV.